This TCR beta chain was identified in a study of CD8 T cells in ankylosing spondylitis. A word on this clonotype: Its antigen is unidentified.

The V gene lost 1 base and the J gene lost 6 bases, with 10 bases spanning the gap. Per the germline V gene, CDR1 is DFQATT and CDR2 is SNEGSKA (reference sequence). This CDR3 contains 14 residues. TCRdb used MiXCR to reprocess the 5' RACE reads, holding one entry per CDR3 protein. The repertoire holds approximately 350,000 distinct CDR3 sequences, with roughly 14% as singletons. Notes on the study in general: Enrichment of disease-linked clones was reportedly significant in matched ankylosing spondylitis synovial fluid.

The specimen sequenced was blood, either unsorted or a sorted T cell fraction (not recorded which). The chain links TRBV20-1 to TRBJ1-6, with D maybe TRBD1 (5 bases). The sequence was collected from a male donor with ankylosing spondylitis or in good health (not recorded which). CDR3 DNA: TGCAGTGCTAGAGTAGGGGTTTCTAATTCACCCCTCCACTTT. Protein: CSARVGVSNSPLHF.